These 25 T cell receptor beta chains share one sample of origin, sequenced in a study of low-dose radiotherapy and immunotherapy resistance in tumors. Primers used for first-strand cDNA, a TRAV- and TRBV-specific set, covered both alpha and beta chains. Over about 19 PCR cycles, TCRs were amplified from a constant-region primer and V-primer adapter. TCRdb redid the calling of the reads with MiXCR, one entry per CDR3 protein. The repertoire holds 8,300 or so distinct CDR3 sequences, with about 61% as singletons. The receptors shown here come from a human donor with advanced metastatic prostate, ovarian, gallbladder or colorectal cancer (not recorded which). This table probably holds off-target reads from a library built for another chain.

This clonotype has just one count. The chain combines TRBV7-2 with TRBJ1-5, with TRBD1 matching 9 bases. The V segment lost 3 bases and the J segment 2 bases; nucleotides outside the gene matches: 8. This CDR3 has 17 residues. CDR1 and CDR2 from the germline V gene are SGHTA and FQGNSA. The CDR3 is CASSFSHRGQGNQPQHF. The CDR3 nucleotides are TGTGCCAGCAGCTTCTCCCACAGGGGGCAAGGCAATCAGCCCCAGCATTTT.

The CDR3 sequence is CASSQDQNRGTGYTF. CDR3 coding DNA: TGTGCCAGCAGCCAAGATCAAAACAGGGGTACGGGCTACACCTTC. The chain couples TRBV4-2 to TRBJ1-2; 7 bases match TRBD1. The CDR3 loop spans 15 amino acids. The trim removed 0 bases at V and 8 bases at J, leaving 9 bases unmatched. The germline CDR1 and CDR2 sequences are LGHNA and YNFKEQ.

The chain links TRBV9 to TRBJ2-1; D is unresolved. The V gene's germline CDR1 is SGDLS and CDR2 YYNGEE. This CDR3 has 15 residues. V lost 4 bases, J lost 5 bases, and 16 bases lay in between. The CDR3 DNA reads TGTGCCAGCAGCTTAAGACCGGTGATCGACAATGAGCAGTTCTTC. Amino acids: CASSLRPVIDNEQFF.

This clonotype showed up just once. The chain employs TRBV12-3 or TRBV12-4 and TRBJ1-2; D is possibly TRBD1 (6 bases). Trimming pared 6 bases from V and 0 bases from J, leaving 11 bases between. The CDR3 length is 14 residues. The CDR3 DNA sequence: TGTGCCAGCAGCCAACAGGGAGCTAACTATGGCTACACCTTC. Translating it yields CASSQQGANYGYTF.

The chain uses TRBV6-5 and TRBJ1-4; the match to TRBD1 covers 7 bases. Trimming cost V 6 bases and J 2 bases; bases outside gene matches: 3. This CDR3 contains 14 residues. Germline V lookup: CDR1 MNHEY, CDR2 SVGAGI. CDR3 sequence reads: CASRQGLTNEKLFF. In DNA, the CDR3 is TGTGCCAGCAGACAGGGGTTGACTAATGAAAAACTGTTTTTT.

V usage is TRBV9 and J usage is TRBJ1-3, with no clear D. Looked up from germline, CDR1 is SGDLS and CDR2 is YYNGEE. Trimming removed 0 bases at V and 0 bases at J, with 13 bases between. CDR3 size: 17 residues. The DNA of the CDR3 is TGTGCCAGCAGCGTAGAGCGGGTCGTAAGCTCTGGAAACACCATATATTTT. Amino acid sequence: CASSVERVVSSGNTIYF.

V and J are TRBV7-9 and TRBJ1-6; 7 positions match TRBD1. Germline CDR1 and CDR2: SEHNR and FQNEAQ (reference sequence). The CDR3 is 16 amino acids. With 5 bases clipped from V and 7 bases from J, the junction kept 11 bases outside the gene matches. The CDR3: CASSPSRDRVNSPLHF. The CDR3 nucleotides are TGTGCCAGCAGCCCTAGTCGAGACAGGGTAAATTCACCCCTCCACTTT.

This chain joins TRBV19 and TRBJ1-2; D is possibly TRBD1 (6 bases). The CDR3 has 19 amino acids. V dropped 2 bases and J dropped 0 bases, with 22 bases sitting between them. Germline CDR1 and CDR2: LNHDA and SQIVND (reference sequence). This CDR3 reads CASSIPRDTLNPSNYGYTF. The CDR3 DNA is TGTGCCAGTAGTATACCTCGGGACACCTTAAACCCATCTAACTATGGCTACACCTTC. Supplemented by reference TRBV19 and TRBJ1-2, the full variable domain reads DGGITQSPKYLFRKEGQNVTLSCEQNLNHDAMYWYRQDPGQGLRLIYYSQIVNDFQKGDIAEGYSVSREKKESFPLTVTSAQKNPTAFYLCASSIPRDTLNPSNYGYTFGSGTRLTVV.

The gene calls are TRBV5-1 and TRBJ2-1; 7 bases are a match to TRBD1. The CDR3 is 14 residues long. In germline, CDR1 is SGHRS, CDR2 YFSETQ. V shed 2 bases and J 4 bases; nucleotides not matched to a gene: 3. The CDR3 loop is CASSLQGSYNEQFF. The DNA for the CDR3 is TGCGCCAGCAGCTTACAGGGGTCATACAATGAGCAGTTCTTC. Full variable domain (rest looked up from reference TRBV5-1 and TRBJ2-1): KAGVTQTPRYLIKTRGQQVTLSCSPISGHRSVSWYQQTPGQGLQFLFEYFSETQRNKGNFPGRFSGRQFSNSRSEMNVSTLELGDSALYLCASSLQGSYNEQFFGPGTRLTVL.

CDR3 sequence reads: CASSEQGRGGSKTQYF. In nucleotides, the CDR3 is TGTGCCAGCAGTGAACAGGGCAGGGGAGGTTCGAAGACCCAGTACTTC. V is TRBV25-1 and J is TRBJ2-5; D tentatively fits TRBD1 or TRBD2 (6 bases each). CDR1 MGHDK and CDR2 SYGVNS come from the germline V gene. This CDR3 is 16 amino acids long. V was cut by 2 bases and J by 6 bases, with 19 bases left in between.

The V gene is TRBV11-3, the J gene TRBJ2-1; D perhaps matches TRBD2 (5 bases). Germline V gene data show CDR1 as SGHNT and CDR2 as YENEEA. This CDR3 is built from 14 residues. The V and J ends lost 5 bases and 3 bases respectively, with 11 bases between them. The CDR3: CASSRGLGYNEQFF. CDR3 sequence (DNA): TGTGCCAGCAGCCGAGGGCTGGGCTACAATGAGCAGTTCTTC.

This sequence joins TRBV12-3 or TRBV12-4 and TRBJ2-1, with 7 bases aligning to TRBD1. There are 13 residues in the CDR3. V lost 6 bases to trimming and J lost 10 bases; unmatched junction nucleotides: 9. The CDR3 sequence: CASRPQGPNEQFF. In nucleotides, the CDR3 is TGTGCCAGCAGACCACAGGGGCCTAACGAGCAGTTCTTC.

The chain couples TRBV5-6 to TRBJ2-7, with D hard to call. The CDR3 contains 12 residues. Per the germline V gene, CDR1 is SGHDT and CDR2 is YYEEEE. V lost 2 bases and J lost 2, with 5 bases in between. CDR3 nucleotide sequence: TGTGCCAGCAGCTTCGTGACCTACGAGCAGTACTTC. Encoded protein: CASSFVTYEQYF.

The chain combines TRBV28 with TRBJ2-7; 7 bases align to TRBD2. V shed 6 bases and J 4 bases; nucleotides not matched to a gene: 9. Germline V gene data show CDR1 as MDHEN and CDR2 as SYDVKM. The CDR3 has 14 amino acids. Here the CDR3 DNA reads TGTGCCAGCAGAGAAAGCCGGGGGGATTACGAGCAGTACTTC. Translation gives CASRESRGDYEQYF.

This clonotype has a handful of counts. The CDR3 spells CASSLGGVAQPQHF. DNA for the CDR3: TGTGCCAGCAGTTTGGGGGGGGTGGCTCAGCCCCAGCATTTT. The V and J genes are TRBV12-3 or TRBV12-4 and TRBJ1-5; possible D gene TRBD1, 5 bases. This CDR3 is 14 amino acids long. The V gene lost 3 bases and the J gene lost 6 bases, with 12 bases spanning the gap.

The sample holds a few counts of this clonotype. J is TRBJ2-1 and V is TRBV18; TRBD2 agrees at 7 bases. This CDR3 has 15 amino acids. Germline loops: CDR1 KGHSH, CDR2 LQKENI. After removal of 3 bases from V and 7 bases from J, the junction contained 9 bases not matched to a gene. CDR3 region: CASSPSETSMNEQFF. The CDR3 region has the DNA TGTGCCAGCTCACCGTCTGAGACTAGCATGAATGAGCAGTTCTTC. Drawing the rest from reference TRBV18 and TRBJ2-1, the complete variable domain is NAGVMQNPRHLVRRRGQEARLRCSPMKGHSHVYWYRQLPEEGLKFMVYLQKENIIDESGMPKERFSAEFPKEGPSILRIQQVVRGDSAAYFCASSPSETSMNEQFFGPGTRLTVL.

V is TRBV18 and J is TRBJ2-5; a possible D gene is TRBD1 (6 bases). Germline CDR1 and CDR2: KGHSH and LQKENI. V lost 8 bases, J lost 2 bases, and 12 bases lay in between. This CDR3 is 13 amino acids long. The CDR3 loop is CASATGQQETQYF. In DNA, the CDR3 is TGTGCCAGCGCTACCGGACAGCAAGAGACCCAGTACTTC.

A note on this clonotype: The junction does not match germline at one end; this may be a read error. This chain joins TRBV27 and TRBJ2-1, with 7 bases identical to TRBD2. Germline CDR1 reads MNHEY; CDR2 reads SMNVEV (reference sequence). The CDR3 has 14 residues. CDR3 sequence: CATSARWGGNEQFF. The CDR3 coding sequence is TGTGCCACCAGTGCTCGATGGGGGGGCAATGAGCAGTTCTTC.

The chain carries TRBV7-8 and TRBJ1-5, with D perhaps TRBD1 (5 bases). Between the trimmed V and J ends, which lost 0 bases and 4 bases, there was a span of 19 bases. The CDR3 is 18 residues long. CDR1 is SGHVS and CDR2 is FQNEAQ in the germline V gene. For the CDR3, the DNA is TGTGCCAGCAGCTTAGCTTTCGGGGCGGACCGTCTAAATCAGCCCCAGCATTTT. Amino acid sequence: CASSLAFGADRLNQPQHF.

The gene calls are TRBV24-1 and TRBJ1-5; possible D gene TRBD1, 6 bases. Germline V gene sequence: CDR1 KGHDR, CDR2 SFDVKD. The CDR3 sequence is 17 residues long. Deletions cut 3 bases from V and 9 bases from J, with 23 bases between. The CDR3 is CATSDATGTIPSGPQHF. The DNA for the CDR3 is TGTGCCACCAGTGATGCAACCGGGACAATCCCATCAGGGCCCCAGCATTTT.

The CDR3 coding sequence is TGTGCCAGCAGTTTTGCGGCTAGCGGGAATTATCACCGGTCATACAATGAGCAGTTCTTC. Translation: CASSFAASGNYHRSYNEQFF. This chain links TRBV28 with TRBJ2-1; the match to TRBD2 covers 9 bases. Trimming removed 3 bases from V and 4 bases from J; junction bases left unmatched: 19. CDR1 MDHEN and CDR2 SYDVKM come from the germline V gene. This CDR3 comprises 20 residues.

The V call is TRBV12-3 or TRBV12-4, the J call TRBJ2-7; possibly TRBD1 for D (6 bases). V lost 6 bases to trimming and J lost 0 bases, with 12 bases between them. The CDR3 covers 14 residues. The CDR3 protein is CASSPNRDSYEQYF. CDR3 sequence (DNA): TGTGCCAGCAGCCCAAACAGGGACTCCTACGAGCAGTACTTC.

This clonotype was detected only once. The chain is built from TRBV5-6 and TRBJ2-7, with TRBD1 identical over 8 bases. This CDR3 is 14 amino acids long. Germline V gene lookup returns CDR1 SGHDT and CDR2 YYEEEE. The junction had 8 bases not matched to a gene; V was cut back by 4 bases and J by 5 bases. The CDR3, as DNA: TGTGCCAGCAGCCGCGGGGACAGGCGACACGAGCAGTACTTC. As protein: CASSRGDRRHEQYF.

The CDR3 DNA is TGTGCCAGCAGTTTTGGGTTGGGGACAGCCGAAGCTTTCTTT. Translated: CASSFGLGTAEAFF. The J gene is TRBJ1-1, the V gene TRBV28; the match to TRBD1 covers 7 bases. Per the germline V gene, CDR1 is MDHEN and CDR2 is SYDVKM. Trimming removed 3 bases from V and 8 bases from J; junction bases left unmatched: 9. CDR3 length equals 14 residues.

The chain employs TRBV11-2 and TRBJ2-1, with 13 bases identical to TRBD2. Germline CDR1 SGHAT, CDR2 FQNNGV. This CDR3 comprises 17 residues. V shed 4 bases, J shed 3 bases, and the junction held 6 bases outside the gene matches. CDR3 loop: CASSSTSGGALYNEQFF. The CDR3 DNA is TGTGCCAGCAGCTCCACTAGCGGGGGGGCTCTCTACAATGAGCAGTTCTTC.